Following are 9 T cell receptor beta chains from one sample sequenced in a study of T cell repertoires in cytomegalovirus infection. Using its own MiXCR run on the reads, TCRdb lists one record per CDR3 protein. The sample lists about 240,000 distinct CDR3 sequences, about 12% occurring once. The sequencing input was PBMCs. The receptor set was obtained from a human donor in good health (CMV status not recorded). Some clones in this sample may be carry-over from other donors' samples.

This clonotype was counted many times. V usage is TRBV15 and J usage is TRBJ1-1; D is undetermined. Germline-derived CDR1 and CDR2 are LNHNV and YYDKDF (reference sequence). V was trimmed by 6 bases and J by 2 bases, leaving 7 bases between them. This CDR3 contains 12 residues. The CDR3 DNA sequence: TGTGCCACCAGAGCGGTAAACACTGAAGCTTTCTTT. The encoded protein is CATRAVNTEAFF.

The gene calls are TRBV5-3 and TRBJ2-3; 7 positions agree with TRBD1. TRBV5-3 is designated an ORF whose function remains uncertain. CDR3 length: 16 residues. V trimming: 8 bases; J trimming: 4 bases; junction bases outside the gene matches: 16. DNA for the CDR3: TGTGCCAGCAGCGTTATGGGGGACAGAAACCCAGATACGCAGTATTTT. It translates to CASSVMGDRNPDTQYF.

The chain has TRBV28 and TRBJ2-7, with TRBD1 identical over 8 bases. This CDR3 has 15 residues. With V trimmed by 6 bases and J by 3 bases, 10 bases remained unmatched. Looked up from germline, CDR1 is MDHEN and CDR2 is SYDVKM. CDR3 region: CASRLARTGRYEQYF. CDR3 DNA sequence: TGTGCCAGCAGACTCGCCAGGACAGGGCGCTACGAGCAGTACTTC. The full variable domain, rest sourced from reference TRBV28 and TRBJ2-7, is DVKVTQSSRYLVKRTGEKVFLECVQDMDHENMFWYRQDPGLGLRLIYFSYDVKMKEKGDIPEGYSVSREKKERFSLILESASTNQTSMYLCASRLARTGRYEQYFGPGTRLTVT.

This clonotype was counted at least ten times. This rearrangement joins TRBV5-5 to TRBJ2-5; D is ambiguous. Germline V gene data show CDR1 as SGHKS and CDR2 as YYEKEE (reference sequence). The V end was cut by 4 bases, the J end by 2 bases, with 9 bases between. The length of the CDR3 is 13 residues. The CDR3 loop reads CASSRWGQETQYF. DNA of the CDR3: TGTGCCAGCAGCCGCTGGGGTCAAGAGACCCAGTACTTC.

The chain is built from TRBV2 and TRBJ1-4; tentatively, D is TRBD1 (6 bases). This CDR3 comprises 14 residues. Trimming stripped 8 bases from V and 6 bases from J, with 16 bases between. In germline, CDR1 is SNHLY, CDR2 FYNNEI. The CDR3 DNA reads as TGTGCCAGCTGTTCTGGACAGAGCTATGAAAAACTGTTTTTT. Residues: CASCSGQSYEKLFF.

This clonotype turned up a few times. The chain couples TRBV29-1 to TRBJ2-7, with D possibly being TRBD2 (6 bases). V lost 7 bases to trimming and J lost 3 bases, with 10 bases between them. The CDR3 length is 11 residues. The V gene's germline CDR1 is SQVTM and CDR2 ANQGSEA. The CDR3 is CSAWDFYEQYF. The CDR3 DNA is TGCAGCGCATGGGACTTCTACGAGCAGTACTTC.

The J gene is TRBJ1-1, the V gene TRBV5-1; D gene uncertain. Per germline, CDR1 SGHRS and CDR2 YFSETQ. The CDR3 loop spans 14 amino acids. Trimming took 4 bases from V and 6 from J, leaving 16 bases between them. This chain's CDR3 is CASSPRRGEAEAFF. As DNA, the CDR3 is TGCGCCAGCAGCCCTCGGAGAGGCGAAGCTGAAGCTTTCTTT.

This clonotype was found a few times. The chain is built from TRBV20-1 and TRBJ2-7; TRBD1 matches at 9 bases. The CDR3 spans 12 residues. The J segment lost 5 bases and the V segment lost 5 bases, leaving 4 bases of the junction unmatched. From germline, CDR1 is DFQATT and CDR2 SNEGSKA (reference sequence). CDR3: CSAQQGADEQYF. CDR3 bases: TGCAGTGCTCAACAGGGGGCGGACGAGCAGTACTTC.

The table lists this clonotype with a few counts. The rearrangement joins TRBV29-1 to TRBJ2-7; the D gene is possibly TRBD1 (6 bases). This CDR3 has 14 residues. The V gene lost 4 bases and the J gene lost 0 bases, with 13 bases spanning the gap. CDR1 SQVTM and CDR2 ANQGSEA come from the germline V gene. CDR3 sequence reads: CSVVSGQLSYEQYF. The CDR3 bases are TGCAGCGTTGTTAGTGGACAGCTCTCCTACGAGCAGTACTTC.